Presented here are 32 T cell receptor beta chains from one specimen sequenced in a study of T cells in Graves' hyperthyroidism and ophthalmopathy. RNA transcripts gave rise to amplified TCR beta CDR3 regions. When the TCR CDR3 underwent first-round RT-PCR, the HTBI primer set was used. TCRdb fed the multiplex PCR reads into MiXCR, producing one record per CDR3 protein. The repertoire has some 320,000 distinct CDR3 sequences, roughly an eighth of them found once; the top ten carry approximately 35%. Sequencing input: blood. The receptors were gathered from a woman between 35 and 50 years old with Graves' ophthalmopathy.

This clonotype was seen at least ten times. The chain combines TRBV28 with TRBJ2-3; TRBD1 might be the D (6 bases). V lost 6 bases and J 3 bases, leaving 13 bases between the germline ends. Germline V gives CDR1 MDHEN, CDR2 SYDVKM. The CDR3 covers 14 residues. The chain's CDR3 is CASSATTGTDTQYF. The CDR3 DNA is TGTGCCAGCAGCGCAACGACAGGAACAGATACGCAGTATTTT.

The chain is built from TRBV19 and TRBJ2-1; D is possibly TRBD1 (6 bases). V gave up 6 bases and J gave up 8 bases, with 20 bases separating them. CDR1 is LNHDA and CDR2 is SQIVND in the germline V gene (reference sequence). The CDR3 runs to 15 residues. DNA for the CDR3: TGTGCCAGTAGCAACACCGGGACAATGGGCGATGAGCAGTTCTTC. It specifies CASSNTGTMGDEQFF.

Comment on this clonotype: A read error may produce the germline difference seen at one junction end. The chain recombines TRBV10-2 with TRBJ1-1, with 7 bases aligning to TRBD1. CDR1 WSHSY and CDR2 SAAADI come from the germline V gene. The CDR3 contains 15 residues. CDR3 sequence reads: CVSREQGLVRTEAFF. For the CDR3, the DNA is TGCGTCAGCAGAGAACAGGGGCTCGTTAGGACTGAAGCTTTCTTT.

This clonotype was recorded at least ten times. The gene calls are TRBV5-6 and TRBJ2-7; D perhaps matches TRBD2 (6 bases). The CDR3 has 14 amino acids. Germline lookup yields CDR1 SGHDT and CDR2 YYEEEE. V lost 0 bases, J lost 3 bases, and 10 bases lay in between. CDR3 amino acids: CASSLVRRGYEQYF. In nucleotides, the CDR3 is TGTGCCAGCAGCTTGGTACGGAGGGGCTACGAGCAGTACTTC.

This clonotype has ten or more counts. This chain connects TRBV11-2 to TRBJ1-1, with unresolved D. CDR1 and CDR2 (germline): SGHAT, FQNNGV. V was trimmed by 5 bases and J by 0 bases, leaving 16 bases between them. The length of the CDR3 is 16 residues. The CDR3 here is CASSPLFPALNTEAFF. CDR3 in DNA: TGTGCCAGCAGCCCCTTATTCCCAGCTTTGAACACTGAAGCTTTCTTT.

There are many counts of this clonotype. J is TRBJ2-1 and V is TRBV6-1; 9 nucleotides line up with TRBD2. J was trimmed by 4 bases and V by 6 bases; bases with no gene match: 1. Per the germline V gene, CDR1 is MNHNS and CDR2 is SASEGT. This CDR3 has 13 amino acids. CDR3 residues: CASRAGGYNEQFF. As DNA, the CDR3 is TGTGCCAGCAGAGCGGGGGGTTACAATGAGCAGTTCTTC.

Ten or more counts support this clonotype. J is TRBJ1-1 and V is TRBV7-9; D may be TRBD1 (6 bases). CDR1 is SEHNR and CDR2 is FQNEAQ in the germline V gene (reference sequence). Trimming left V 5 bases short and J 5 bases short, with 15 bases between. The CDR3 has 14 residues. The DNA for the CDR3 is TGTGCCAGCAGCCCCAACCTGGGGGCTACTGAAGCTTTCTTT. Encoded protein: CASSPNLGATEAFF.

This clonotype was seen a few times. The chain combines TRBV19 with TRBJ2-6, with TRBD1 matching 7 bases. Germline V gene lookup returns CDR1 LNHDA and CDR2 SQIVND (reference sequence). CDR3 length: 18 residues. The J segment lost 6 bases and the V segment lost 6 bases, leaving 17 bases of the junction unmatched. The CDR3 protein is CASSKRDSHQVEANVLTF. CDR3 in DNA: TGTGCCAGTAGCAAACGGGACAGTCATCAAGTTGAGGCCAACGTCCTGACTTTC. Based on the CDR3 plus reference TRBV19 and TRBJ2-6, the full variable domain is DGGITQSPKYLFRKEGQNVTLSCEQNLNHDAMYWYRQDPGQGLRLIYYSQIVNDFQKGDIAEGYSVSREKKESFPLTVTSAQKNPTAFYLCASSKRDSHQVEANVLTFGAGSRLTVL.

The chain is built from TRBV18 and TRBJ1-2; D is possibly TRBD1 (5 bases). V was shortened by 5 bases and J by 5 bases, with 18 bases between the two germline ends. This CDR3 spans 15 amino acids. The V gene's germline CDR1 is KGHSH and CDR2 LQKENI. CDR3 sequence: CASSSSAGTGYGYTF. The CDR3 bases are TGTGCCAGCTCATCATCGGCGGGGACGGGGTATGGCTACACCTTC.

This clonotype was observed many times. The chain combines TRBV7-9 with TRBJ2-7; TRBD2 matches at 7 bases. The CDR3 consists of 14 residues. With 5 bases clipped from V and 2 bases from J, the junction kept 6 bases outside the gene matches. Germline loops: CDR1 SEHNR, CDR2 FQNEAQ (reference sequence). Here the CDR3 reads CASSKAGRAYEQYF. The CDR3, as DNA: TGTGCCAGCAGCAAAGCGGGGCGCGCCTACGAGCAGTACTTC. The variable domain in full, with the rest retrieved from reference TRBV7-9 and TRBJ2-7, is DTGVSQNPRHKITKRGQNVTFRCDPISEHNRLYWYRQTLGQGPEFLTYFQNEAQLEKSRLLSDRFSAERPKGSFSTLEIQRTEQGDSAMYLCASSKAGRAYEQYFGPGTRLTVT.

With regard to this clonotype: With a much larger clone just one base away, this may be a read error. The rearrangement uses TRBV11-2 and TRBJ2-7, with D perhaps matching TRBD2 (6 bases). This CDR3 has 15 residues. Germline V gene data show CDR1 as SGHAT and CDR2 as FQNNGV. V was cut by 6 bases and J by 7 bases, with 22 bases left in between. DNA of the CDR3: TGTGCCAGCAGTCCGGATCGGGACTCGGCGGCTGAGCAGTACTTC. Translation gives CASSPDRDSAAEQYF.

V is TRBV6-1 and J is TRBJ1-2; no firm D call. Germline CDR1 MNHNS, CDR2 SASEGT. CDR3 size: 14 residues. Trimming stripped 10 bases from V and 5 bases from J, with 20 bases between. The CDR3 sequence is CATTWTGQEYGYTF. In DNA form, the CDR3 reads TGTGCCACTACCTGGACTGGCCAGGAGTATGGCTACACCTTC.

This clonotype occurred many times. The rearrangement links TRBV3-1 to TRBJ2-7, with D perhaps TRBD1 (5 bases). Trimming took 1 base from V and 6 from J, leaving 16 bases between them. Germline CDR1 is LGHDT and CDR2 is YNNKEL (reference sequence). There are 15 residues in the CDR3. The CDR3 loop reads CASSQGRRAPGEQYF. CDR3 DNA sequence: TGTGCCAGCAGCCAAGGCCGCAGGGCCCCTGGCGAGCAGTACTTC.

This clonotype has a count of ten or more. The V call is TRBV19, the J call TRBJ1-1; D is undetermined. The germline CDR1 and CDR2 sequences are LNHDA and SQIVND (reference sequence). This CDR3 is 14 amino acids long. The V gene lost 5 bases and the J gene lost 6 bases, with 16 bases spanning the gap. The CDR3 is CASSVDRWSAEAFF. In DNA form, the CDR3 reads TGTGCCAGTAGTGTGGACCGCTGGAGCGCTGAAGCTTTCTTT.

Concerning this clonotype itself: A much bigger clone sits one base away, suggesting this may be a read error. The chain is built from TRBV29-1 and TRBJ1-1; 8 bases are shared with TRBD1. V shed 6 bases, J shed 6 bases, and the junction held 6 bases outside the gene matches. CDR1 SQVTM and CDR2 ANQGSEA come from the germline V gene. CDR3 length: 12 amino acids. The CDR3 coding sequence is TGCAGCGTCAGACAGGGGAGTGCTGAAGCTTTCTTT. This translates into CSVRQGSAEAFF.

On this clonotype itself: A much larger clone differs by one base, so this may be a read error. This chain links TRBV24-1 with TRBJ2-1; D might be TRBD1 or TRBD2, each matching 5 bases. The CDR3 is 16 amino acids. Germline CDR1 KGHDR, CDR2 SFDVKD. DNA of the CDR3: TGTACCACCAGCACACCAGGGACCACCGTCGTGAATGAGCAGTTCTTC. Its translation: CTTSTPGTTVVNEQFF.

The rearrangement joins TRBV6-2 or TRBV6-3 to TRBJ2-2, with D possibly being TRBD1 or TRBD2 (6 bases each). Germline values: CDR1 MNHEY, CDR2 SVGEGT. The V and J ends lost 2 bases and 16 bases respectively, with 17 bases between them. CDR3 length: 13 amino acids. CDR3 region: CASSYATGGGSFF. The CDR3 coding sequence is TGTGCCAGCAGTTACGCAACCGGAGGGGGATCGTTTTTT.

The rearrangement links TRBV28 to TRBJ2-5, with 7 nucleotides matching TRBD1. Germline assignment: CDR1 MDHEN and CDR2 SYDVKM. Trimming cost V 5 bases and J 1 base; bases outside gene matches: 7. The CDR3 spans 15 residues. DNA of the CDR3: TGTGCCAGCAGTATTACCGACAGGGTCCAAGAGACCCAGTACTTC. This sequence encodes CASSITDRVQETQYF.

This clonotype showed up many times. V is TRBV2 and J is TRBJ2-2, with 8 bases identical to TRBD2. The CDR3 sequence is 13 residues long. Germline V CDR1 and CDR2: SNHLY, FYNNEI. J was trimmed by 6 bases and V by 9 bases; bases with no gene match: 6. CDR3 in DNA: TGTGCCAGTTCCTGGCGGGGGGCCGGGGAGCTGTTTTTT. It yields the protein CASSWRGAGELFF.

Only a few counts were recorded for this clonotype. The chain links TRBV27 to TRBJ2-4, with D tentatively TRBD1 (6 bases). The J call is uncertain, as TRBJ2-1 better fits the DNA end. The CDR3 has 11 amino acids. In germline, CDR1 is MNHEY, CDR2 SMNVEV (reference sequence). CDR3 DNA sequence: TGTGCCAGCAGTTTCGGACAGATTCAGTTCTTC. Protein: CASSFGQIQFF.

This clonotype was detected many times. V gene TRBV24-1 combines with J gene TRBJ1-2; 8 bases agree with TRBD1. From germline, CDR1 is KGHDR and CDR2 SFDVKD. This CDR3 is 14 amino acids long. V lost 0 bases, J lost 5 bases, and 1 base stayed unmatched. The CDR3 DNA follows: TGTGCCACCAGTGATTTGACAGGGGGATATGGCTACACCTTC. It yields the protein CATSDLTGGYGYTF.

For this clonotype: It may be a read error: a sequence one base away is much more abundant. V and J are TRBV11-2 and TRBJ1-1; TRBD1 agrees at 7 bases. Germline V gene data show CDR1 as SGHAT and CDR2 as FQNNGV. Unmatched junction bases numbered 7, after V lost 2 bases and J lost 1 base. CDR3 length equals 16 residues. CDR3: CASSLRPQGRNTEAFF. DNA of the CDR3: TGTGCCAGCAGCTTACGGCCACAGGGGAGGAACACTGAAGCTTTCTTT.

V is TRBV4-1 and J is TRBJ2-7; 7 nucleotides line up with TRBD2. In germline, CDR1 is MGHRA, CDR2 YSYEKL. J gave up 4 bases and V 3 bases, and 9 bases lay outside the gene matches. The CDR3 contains 15 residues. CDR3 DNA: TGCGCCAGCAGCCATACACAGACGGGGGGATACGAGCAGTACTTC. This codes for CASSHTQTGGYEQYF.

This clonotype was observed many times. The chain combines TRBV10-3 with TRBJ2-5; 10 positions agree with TRBD2. V dropped 4 bases and J dropped 2; count of bases not matched to a gene: 4. The CDR3 runs to 15 residues. Germline CDR1 ENHRY, CDR2 SYGVKD. The CDR3 sequence is CAISGGTSVQETQYF. DNA of the CDR3: TGTGCCATCAGTGGGGGGACTAGCGTACAAGAGACCCAGTACTTC.

There are many counts of this clonotype. This chain uses TRBV2 with TRBJ2-3; the D call may be TRBD1 or TRBD2 (6 bases each). The CDR3 length is 14 residues. Germline assignment: CDR1 SNHLY and CDR2 FYNNEI. V lost 7 bases, J lost 10 bases, and 21 bases lay in between. The CDR3 bases are TGTGCCAGCACTCCACGGGGGCTACGGAGGGCGCAGTATTTT. It encodes CASTPRGLRRAQYF.

This clonotype was detected ten times or more. This chain uses TRBV2 with TRBJ1-5; 11 bases fit TRBD1. Germline loops: CDR1 SNHLY, CDR2 FYNNEI. The CDR3 extends over 14 amino acids. Trimming cost V 3 bases and J 6 bases; bases outside gene matches: 1. CDR3 DNA: TGTGCCAGCAGTGAGGACAGGGGGCGTCAGCCCCAGCATTTT. Encoded protein: CASSEDRGRQPQHF.

This clonotype was recorded at least ten times. This chain links TRBV5-5 with TRBJ2-5, with TRBD2 matching 8 bases. CDR1 and CDR2 from the germline V gene are SGHKS and YYEKEE (reference sequence). The CDR3 totals 13 residues. The trim removed 6 bases at V and 5 bases at J, leaving 6 bases unmatched. This CDR3 is CASNRRGEETQYF. The CDR3 coding sequence is TGTGCCAGCAACCGGCGGGGGGAGGAGACCCAGTACTTC. The whole variable domain, remainder taken from reference TRBV5-5 and TRBJ2-5, is DAGVTQSPTHLIKTRGQQVTLRCSPISGHKSVSWYQQVLGQGPQFIFQYYEKEERGRGNFPDRFSARQFPNYSSELNVNALLLGDSALYLCASNRRGEETQYFGPGTRLLVL.

This sequence joins TRBV3-1 and TRBJ1-2, with TRBD1 as a possible D gene (6 bases). V was trimmed by 0 bases and J by 3 bases, leaving 11 bases between them. The CDR3 consists of 15 residues. CDR1 and CDR2 from the germline V gene are LGHDT and YNNKEL (reference sequence). For the CDR3, the DNA is TGTGCCAGCAGCCAAGAACGCAGGGGTCACTATGGCTACACCTTC. It is translated as CASSQERRGHYGYTF.

This clonotype showed up many times. CDR3 DNA: TGTGCCAGCTCACCTCCCGGACAGGGAGCTTATCAGCCCCAGCATTTT. Encoded protein: CASSPPGQGAYQPQHF. The rearrangement joins TRBV18 to TRBJ1-5; 8 nucleotides match TRBD1. Germline CDR1 is KGHSH and CDR2 is LQKENI. V lost 3 bases to trimming and J lost 5 bases; unmatched junction nucleotides: 9. The CDR3 runs to 16 residues.

This clonotype was seen many times. V usage is TRBV28 and J usage is TRBJ2-7; no firm D call. Germline V lookup: CDR1 MDHEN, CDR2 SYDVKM. V dropped 2 bases and J dropped 10 bases, with 18 bases sitting between them. CDR3 size: 14 residues. The DNA for the CDR3 is TGTGCCAGCAGTTTAGTATCGGTCGTGGGTCTACAGTACTTC. Its protein is CASSLVSVVGLQYF. Variable domain in full (rest from reference TRBV28 and TRBJ2-7): DVKVTQSSRYLVKRTGEKVFLECVQDMDHENMFWYRQDPGLGLRLIYFSYDVKMKEKGDIPEGYSVSREKKERFSLILESASTNQTSMYLCASSLVSVVGLQYFGPGTRLTVT.

This clonotype was seen a handful of times. V usage is TRBV12-3 or TRBV12-4 and J usage is TRBJ2-7, with D perhaps given as TRBD1 or TRBD2 (5 bases each). This CDR3 region has 13 residues. The ends were cut back, 3 bases at V and 9 bases at J, with 15 bases in the middle. The DNA of the CDR3 is TGTGCCAGCAGTTTCGGGGCTTATACGATGCAGTACTTC. This codes for CASSFGAYTMQYF.

The table lists this clonotype with many counts. The J gene is TRBJ1-1, the V gene TRBV28, with unresolved D. CDR3 length: 12 residues. V was cut by 7 bases and J by 5 bases, with 11 bases left in between. Germline V gene data show CDR1 as MDHEN and CDR2 as SYDVKM. DNA of the CDR3: TGTGCCAGCACCTTGAGTGGGACTGAAGCTTTCTTT. It encodes CASTLSGTEAFF.